The rows below give T cell receptor beta chains drawn from one sample of a study of somatic mutations in cytotoxic T cells in rheumatoid arthritis. Clones were read by immunoSEQ multiplex PCR, and TCRdb kept only the in-frame ones, dropping some. The table includes 17,000 or so clones, 78% detected once. Material: CD8+ T cells sorted from blood. Every receptor here comes from an adult with rheumatoid arthritis. Each CDR3 is given with its conserved first and last residue. Each record gives: V gene, clone size, J gene, D gene, CDR3 protein, CDR3 DNA. D genes are given only for firm matches. A row's size may be missing; if present it is once, few, many or a size class.

TRBV6-5,once,TRBJ2-3,TRBD2,CASRGGGRDTQYF,TGTGCCAGCAGGGGCGGGGGTCGAGATACGCAGTATTTT
TRBV10-2,NA,TRBJ2-1,TRBD1,CASRDRGPYNEQFF,TGCGCCAGCAGGGACAGGGGCCCCTACAATGAGCAGTTCTTC
TRBV27,NA,TRBJ1-1,NA,CASSRDGGITEAFF,TGTGCCAGCAGTAGGGACGGGGGGATCACTGAAGCTTTCTTT
TRBV4-2,NA,TRBJ2-1,NA,CASSHPLGSNEQFF,TGTGCCAGCAGCCACCCCTTGGGAAGCAATGAGCAGTTCTTC
TRBV5-1,NA,TRBJ1-5,TRBD1,CASSAGEMTGGYQPQHF,TGCGCCAGCAGCGCGGGGGAGATGACAGGGGGCTATCAGCCCCAGCATTTT
TRBV11-2,few,TRBJ1-2,TRBD1,CASSAGTGSGYTF,TGTGCCAGCAGCGCCGGGACAGGGAGTGGCTACACCTTC
TRBV6-5,medium-sized,TRBJ2-2,TRBD2,CASSHLAGGSTGELFF,TGTGCCAGCAGTCACTTAGCGGGGGGTAGCACCGGGGAGCTGTTTTTT
TRBV7-8,NA,TRBJ2-7,NA,CASSPRDYEQYF,TGTGCCAGCAGCCCCCGGGATTACGAGCAGTACTTC
TRBV6-1,NA,TRBJ1-2,NA,CASSEVMSIYGYTF,TGTGCCAGCAGTGAAGTTATGTCCATTTATGGCTACACCTTC
TRBV28,NA,TRBJ1-4,NA,CASSPSFGGEFQEKLFF,TGTGCCAGCAGCCCAAGCTTCGGTGGGGAGTTCCAAGAAAAACTGTTTTTT
TRBV7-7,NA,TRBJ2-5,NA,CASSHRGWETQYF,TGTGCTAGCAGCCACCGGGGGTGGGAGACCCAGTACTTC
TRBV13,NA,TRBJ2-1,TRBD2,CASSPRTSGGEYNEQFF,TGTGCCAGCAGCCCCAGGACTAGCGGGGGGGAGTACAATGAGCAGTTCTTC
TRBV4-1,NA,TRBJ2-1,TRBD2,CASGLAGGNSYNEQFF,TGCGCCAGCGGACTAGCGGGGGGGAACTCCTACAATGAGCAGTTCTTC
TRBV10-3,NA,TRBJ1-2,NA,CAISDSPSGLYGYTF,TGTGCCATCAGTGACTCACCCAGCGGGCTCTATGGCTACACCTTC
TRBV28,NA,TRBJ2-5,NA,CASSPPPTSPKDF,TGTGCCAGCAGTCCGCCGCCCACTAGCCCTAAAGACTTC
TRBV5-5,few,TRBJ1-1,NA,CASSRDVNTEAFF,TGTGCCAGCAGCAGGGACGTGAACACTGAAGCTTTCTTT
TRBV19,NA,TRBJ1-2,NA,CASSMFKGGNYGYTF,TGTGCCAGTAGTATGTTTAAGGGAGGGAACTATGGCTACACCTTC
TRBV4-2,NA,TRBJ2-7,NA,CASSQDVGEQYF,TGTGCCAGCAGCCAAGACGTGGGCGAGCAGTACTTC
TRBV6-1,NA,TRBJ2-1,NA,CASSYNEQFF,TGTGCCAGCAGTTACAATGAGCAGTTCTTC
TRBV11-3,NA,TRBJ2-7,NA,CASSPNYEQYF,TGTGCCAGCAGCCCCAACTACGAGCAGTACTTC
TRBV11-2,NA,TRBJ2-7,NA,CASSLLVGQGGDYEQYF,TGTGCCAGCAGCTTACTTGTTGGGCAGGGGGGGGACTACGAGCAGTACTTC
TRBV4-1,NA,TRBJ1-1,NA,CASSQVSRQSSTEAFF,TGCGCCAGCAGCCAAGTCTCCCGACAATCTAGCACTGAAGCTTTCTTT
TRBV7-9,NA,TRBJ1-2,NA,CASSPAGGYGYTF,TGTGCCAGCAGCCCAGCGGGGGGCTATGGCTACACCTTC
TRBV18,NA,TRBJ2-7,NA,CASSDRDISFSYEQYF,TGTGCCAGCTCTGACCGGGACATCTCTTTTTCCTACGAGCAGTACTTC
TRBV29-1,NA,TRBJ2-3,NA,CSVAGPLTDTQYF,TGCAGCGTTGCGGGGCCTCTCACAGATACGCAGTATTTT
TRBV6-5,NA,TRBJ2-1,NA,CASISSSYNEQFF,TGTGCCAGCATTAGTAGCTCGTACAATGAGCAGTTCTTC
TRBV29-1,NA,TRBJ1-2,TRBD1,CSVEHRGYGYTF,TGCAGCGTTGAACACAGGGGATATGGCTACACCTTC
TRBV28,NA,TRBJ2-1,NA,CASPNEQFF,TGTGCCAGTCCTAATGAGCAGTTCTTC
TRBV4-2,NA,TRBJ2-7,NA,CASSQDRPSYEQYF,TGTGCCAGCAGCCAAGATCGCCCCTCCTACGAGCAGTACTTC
TRBV11-1,once,TRBJ2-1,TRBD1,CASSLNRGHNEQFF,TGTGCCAGCAGCTTAAATAGGGGGCACAATGAGCAGTTCTTC
TRBV29-1,NA,TRBJ1-2,NA,CSVAGRNGYTF,TGCAGCGTTGCAGGGAGAAATGGCTACACCTTC
TRBV27,NA,TRBJ1-1,NA,CASRTGPEAFF,TGTGCCAGCAGAACAGGTCCTGAAGCTTTCTTT
TRBV27,NA,TRBJ2-7,NA,CASSPPGLGQYF,TGTGCCAGCAGCCCCCCGGGACTCGGGCAGTACTTC
TRBV5-1,NA,TRBJ2-3,NA,CASSLYPWDTQYF,TGCGCCAGCAGTTTGTATCCTTGGGATACGCAGTATTTT
TRBV30,NA,TRBJ1-5,NA,CAWSVSQGGNQPQHF,TGTGCCTGGAGTGTAAGTCAGGGCGGCAATCAGCCCCAGCATTTT
TRBV5-1,once,TRBJ1-4,NA,CASSPRGGNEKLFF,TGCGCCAGCAGCCCCCGGGGTGGTAATGAAAAACTGTTTTTT
TRBV10-3,NA,TRBJ1-5,NA,CAITQGINQPQHF,TGTGCCATCACACAGGGTATTAATCAGCCCCAGCATTTT
TRBV6-5,NA,TRBJ1-2,TRBD1,CASSHGQGLGYGYTF,TGTGCCAGCAGCCACGGACAGGGGCTAGGATATGGCTACACCTTC
TRBV5-1,few,TRBJ1-5,NA,CASRFPLNQPQHF,TGCGCCAGCAGATTCCCCCTCAATCAGCCCCAGCATTTT
TRBV7-6,NA,TRBJ2-5,NA,CASSFQDSYQETQYF,TGTGCCAGCAGCTTTCAAGACTCCTACCAAGAGACCCAGTACTTC
TRBV4-1,few,TRBJ1-5,NA,CASSQGRVSYQPQHF,TGCGCCAGCAGCCAAGGACGGGTTAGTTATCAGCCCCAGCATTTT
TRBV6-1,NA,TRBJ2-7,NA,CASSEFYEQYF,TGTGCCAGCAGTGAGTTCTACGAGCAGTACTTC
TRBV10-3,NA,TRBJ1-5,NA,CAISESGGEWNQPQHF,TGTGCCATCAGTGAGTCGGGGGGGGAGTGGAATCAGCCCCAGCATTTT
TRBV4-1,few,TRBJ1-1,NA,CASSQDPMNTEAFF,TGCGCCAGCAGCCAAGATCCAATGAACACTGAAGCTTTCTTT
TRBV27,NA,TRBJ1-4,TRBD1,CASSTFIRDRASATNEKLFF,TGTGCCAGCAGCACTTTTATCAGGGACAGGGCGTCTGCAACTAATGAAAAACTGTTTTTT
TRBV30,NA,TRBJ2-7,TRBD1,CAWSLGTGGLYEQYF,TGTGCCTGGAGCCTAGGGACAGGGGGCTTGTACGAGCAGTACTTC
TRBV4-1,NA,TRBJ2-2,TRBD1,CASSRTGTGTPMNTGELFF,TGCGCCAGCAGCCGGACCGGGACAGGGACCCCGATGAACACCGGGGAGCTGTTTTTT
TRBV29-1,once,TRBJ2-3,TRBD1,CSVEPDRGTDTQYF,TGCAGCGTTGAACCGGACAGGGGCACAGATACGCAGTATTTT